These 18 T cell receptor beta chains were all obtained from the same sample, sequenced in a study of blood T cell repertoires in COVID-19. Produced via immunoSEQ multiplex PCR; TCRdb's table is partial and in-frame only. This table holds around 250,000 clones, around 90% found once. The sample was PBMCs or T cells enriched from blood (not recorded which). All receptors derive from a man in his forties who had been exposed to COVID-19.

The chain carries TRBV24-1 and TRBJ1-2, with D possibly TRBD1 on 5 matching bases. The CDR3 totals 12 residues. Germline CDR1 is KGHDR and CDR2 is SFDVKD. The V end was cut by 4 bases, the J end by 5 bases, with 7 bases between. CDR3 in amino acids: CATSEPGYGYTF. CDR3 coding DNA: TGTGCCACCAGTGAACCAGGGTATGGCTACACCTTC.

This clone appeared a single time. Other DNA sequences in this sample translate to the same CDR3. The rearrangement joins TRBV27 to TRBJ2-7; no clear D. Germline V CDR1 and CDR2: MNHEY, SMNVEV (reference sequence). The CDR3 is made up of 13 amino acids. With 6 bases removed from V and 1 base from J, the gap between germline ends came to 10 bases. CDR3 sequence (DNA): TGTGCCAGCAGCCCACAGAGATCCTACGAGCAGTACTTC. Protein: CASSPQRSYEQYF.

CDR3 bases: TGTGCCAGCAGTTACGGCCGGGTGGATACGCAGTATTTT. The encoded protein is CASSYGRVDTQYF. The V call is TRBV28, the J call TRBJ2-3; D remains ambiguous. Trimming stripped 4 bases from V and 6 bases from J, with 11 bases between. This CDR3 spans 13 amino acids. CDR1 and CDR2 from the germline V gene are MDHEN and SYDVKM.

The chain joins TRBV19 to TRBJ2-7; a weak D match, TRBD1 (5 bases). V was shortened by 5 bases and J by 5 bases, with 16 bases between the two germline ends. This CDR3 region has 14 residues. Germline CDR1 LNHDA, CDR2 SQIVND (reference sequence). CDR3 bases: TGTGCCAGTAGTGAATCTCAGGGTCTCAACGAGCAGTACTTC. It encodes CASSESQGLNEQYF.

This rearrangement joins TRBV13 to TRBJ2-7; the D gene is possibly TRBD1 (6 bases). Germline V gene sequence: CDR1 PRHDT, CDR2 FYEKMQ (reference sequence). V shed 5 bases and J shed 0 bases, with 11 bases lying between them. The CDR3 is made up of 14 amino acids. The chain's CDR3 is CASSRGQSSYEQYF. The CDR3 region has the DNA TGTGCCAGCAGCCGTGGACAGAGCTCCTACGAGCAGTACTTC.

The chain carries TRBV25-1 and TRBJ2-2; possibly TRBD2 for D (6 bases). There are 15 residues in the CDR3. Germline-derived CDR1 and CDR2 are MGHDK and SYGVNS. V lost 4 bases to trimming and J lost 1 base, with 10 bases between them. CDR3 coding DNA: TGTGCCAGCAGTGTTGGCGGGATGAACACCGGGGAGCTGTTTTTT. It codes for CASSVGGMNTGELFF.

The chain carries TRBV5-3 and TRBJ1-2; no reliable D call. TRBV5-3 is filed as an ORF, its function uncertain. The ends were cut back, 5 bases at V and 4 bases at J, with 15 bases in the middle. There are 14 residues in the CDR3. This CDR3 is CARSIPSSGYGYTF. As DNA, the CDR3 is TGTGCCAGAAGTATCCCCTCCTCGGGCTATGGCTACACCTTC.

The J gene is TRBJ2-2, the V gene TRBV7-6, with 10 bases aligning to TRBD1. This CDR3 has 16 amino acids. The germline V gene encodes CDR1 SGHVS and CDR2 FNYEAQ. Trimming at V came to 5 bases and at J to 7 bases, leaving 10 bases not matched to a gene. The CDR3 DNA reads TGTGCCAGCAGCGATCAGACAGGGGGCCTTGTCGGGGAGCTGTTTTTT. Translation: CASSDQTGGLVGELFF.

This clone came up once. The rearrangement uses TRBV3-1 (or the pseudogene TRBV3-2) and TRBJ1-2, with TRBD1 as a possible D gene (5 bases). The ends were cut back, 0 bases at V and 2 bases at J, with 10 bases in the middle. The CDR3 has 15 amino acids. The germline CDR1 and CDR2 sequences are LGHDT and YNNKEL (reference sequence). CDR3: CASSQELAGNYGYTF. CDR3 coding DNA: TGTGCCAGCAGCCAAGAATTGGCAGGGAACTATGGCTACACCTTC.

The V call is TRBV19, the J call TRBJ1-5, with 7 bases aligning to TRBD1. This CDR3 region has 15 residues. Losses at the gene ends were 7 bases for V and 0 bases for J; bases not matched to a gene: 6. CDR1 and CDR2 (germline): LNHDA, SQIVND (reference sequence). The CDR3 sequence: CASTRTGNSNQPQHF. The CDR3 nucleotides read TGTGCCAGTACCCGGACAGGTAATAGCAATCAGCCCCAGCATTTT. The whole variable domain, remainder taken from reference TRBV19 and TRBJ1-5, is DGGITQSPKYLFRKEGQNVTLSCEQNLNHDAMYWYRQDPGQGLRLIYYSQIVNDFQKGDIAEGYSVSREKKESFPLTVTSAQKNPTAFYLCASTRTGNSNQPQHFGDGTRLSIL.

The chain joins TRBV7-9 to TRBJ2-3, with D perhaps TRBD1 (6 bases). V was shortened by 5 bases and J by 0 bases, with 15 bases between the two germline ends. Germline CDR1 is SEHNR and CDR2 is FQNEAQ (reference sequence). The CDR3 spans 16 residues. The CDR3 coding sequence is TGTGCCAGCAGCCCCCCCCGGGACATTAGCACAGATACGCAGTATTTT. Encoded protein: CASSPPRDISTDTQYF.

CDR3 residues: CAQASGSANEQYF. The DNA of the CDR3 is TGTGCCCAAGCTAGCGGGAGTGCGAACGAGCAGTACTTC. The chain employs TRBV5-6 and TRBJ2-7, with 10 bases aligning to TRBD2. The CDR3 totals 13 residues. After removal of 10 bases from V and 5 bases from J, the junction contained 9 bases not matched to a gene. From germline, CDR1 is SGHDT and CDR2 YYEEEE.

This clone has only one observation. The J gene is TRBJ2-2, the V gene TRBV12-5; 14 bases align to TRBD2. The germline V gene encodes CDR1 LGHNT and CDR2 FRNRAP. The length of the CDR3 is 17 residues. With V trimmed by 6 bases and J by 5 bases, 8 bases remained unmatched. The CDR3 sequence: CASGQGTSGRSTGELFF. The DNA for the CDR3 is TGTGCTAGTGGGCAAGGGACTAGCGGGAGATCGACCGGGGAGCTGTTTTTT.

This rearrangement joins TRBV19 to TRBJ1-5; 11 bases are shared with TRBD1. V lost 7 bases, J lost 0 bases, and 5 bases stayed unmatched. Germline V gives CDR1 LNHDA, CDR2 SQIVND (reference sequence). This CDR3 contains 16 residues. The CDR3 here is CASIGTGGISNQPQHF. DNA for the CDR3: TGTGCCAGTATCGGGACAGGGGGTATTAGCAATCAGCCCCAGCATTTT. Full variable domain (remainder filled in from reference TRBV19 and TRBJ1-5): DGGITQSPKYLFRKEGQNVTLSCEQNLNHDAMYWYRQDPGQGLRLIYYSQIVNDFQKGDIAEGYSVSREKKESFPLTVTSAQKNPTAFYLCASIGTGGISNQPQHFGDGTRLSIL.

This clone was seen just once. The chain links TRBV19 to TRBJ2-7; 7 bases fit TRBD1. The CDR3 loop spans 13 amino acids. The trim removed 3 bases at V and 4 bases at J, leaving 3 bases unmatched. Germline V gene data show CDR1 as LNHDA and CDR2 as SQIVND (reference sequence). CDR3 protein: CASSMGQTYEQYF. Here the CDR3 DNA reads TGTGCCAGTAGTATGGGACAGACTTACGAGCAGTACTTC.

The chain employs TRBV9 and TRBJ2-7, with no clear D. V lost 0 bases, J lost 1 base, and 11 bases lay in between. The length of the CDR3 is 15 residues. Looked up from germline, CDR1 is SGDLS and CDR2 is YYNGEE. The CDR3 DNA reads TGTGCCAGCAGCGTAGTGAGACACCCGTCCTACGAGCAGTACTTC. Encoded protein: CASSVVRHPSYEQYF.

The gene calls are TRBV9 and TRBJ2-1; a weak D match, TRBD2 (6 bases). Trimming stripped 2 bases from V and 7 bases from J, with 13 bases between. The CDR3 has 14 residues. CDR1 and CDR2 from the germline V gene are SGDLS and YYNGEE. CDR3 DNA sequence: TGTGCCAGCAGCGTTTTAGCTGGGGGGAATGAGCAGTTCTTC. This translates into CASSVLAGGNEQFF.

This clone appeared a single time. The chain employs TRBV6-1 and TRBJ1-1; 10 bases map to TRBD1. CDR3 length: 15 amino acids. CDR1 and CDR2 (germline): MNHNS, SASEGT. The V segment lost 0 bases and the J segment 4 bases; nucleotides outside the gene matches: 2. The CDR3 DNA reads TGTGCCAGCAGTGAAGCAGGGACAGGGGCCACTGAAGCTTTCTTT. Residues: CASSEAGTGATEAFF.